The 28 T cell receptor beta chains in this list originate from one sample, sequenced in a study of T-cell reconstitution after alpha-beta-depleted transplantation in children. The TCRbeta library incorporated unique molecular identifiers. TCRdb analysed the PCR reads with MiXCR anew, one entry per CDR3 protein. This sample has about 200,000 distinct CDR3 sequences, with 5% to 6.5% found just once. The specimen comprised PBMCs, sampled before TCRalphabeta/CD19-depleted stem cell transplant. The receptor set was obtained from a girl in the first two years of life with combined immunodeficiency, due to receive a stem cell transplant.

Many counts were recorded for this clonotype. V usage is TRBV28 and J usage is TRBJ2-4; 12 nucleotides line up with TRBD2. With 8 bases clipped from V and 2 bases from J, the junction kept 19 bases outside the gene matches. The CDR3 is made up of 20 amino acids. Per the germline V gene, CDR1 is MDHEN and CDR2 is SYDVKM. CDR3 sequence (DNA): TGTGCCAGCTCCTTTCCCTTCGAGGGACTAGCGGGTAACACCAAAAACATTCAGTACTTC. It translates to CASSFPFEGLAGNTKNIQYF.

This clonotype was seen at least ten times. This sequence joins TRBV5-1 and TRBJ2-1; 12 positions agree with TRBD2. The length of the CDR3 is 15 residues. Germline-derived CDR1 and CDR2 are SGHRS and YFSETQ. The ends lost 2 bases at V and 8 bases at J; junction bases unmatched: 5. DNA of the CDR3: TGCGCCAGCAGCTTAGCTAGCGGGGGGGTGGATGAGCAGTTCTTC. Translation gives CASSLASGGVDEQFF.

Many counts were recorded for this clonotype. The chain uses TRBV29-1 and TRBJ1-4, with 7 bases fitting TRBD1. From germline, CDR1 is SQVTM and CDR2 ANQGSEA. The CDR3 has 11 amino acids. The CDR3 sequence is CAGGTNEKLFF. CDR3 DNA: TGCGCAGGGGGGACTAATGAAAAACTGTTTTTT.

This clonotype appeared many times. The chain combines TRBV6-2 or TRBV6-3 with TRBJ1-5; 7 bases match TRBD1. Germline CDR1 and CDR2: MNHEY and SVGEGT. CDR3 length: 15 residues. The V and J ends lost 4 bases and 1 base, in that order; junction bases with no gene match: 4. DNA for the CDR3: TGTGCCAGCAGTTGGGACAGTTCAAGCAATCAGCCCCAGCATTTT. This codes for CASSWDSSSNQPQHF.

This clonotype was detected ten times or more. The rearrangement joins TRBV12-3 or TRBV12-4 to TRBJ2-1; 7 nucleotides align to TRBD2. This CDR3 contains 13 residues. The V gene end was trimmed by 7 bases and the J gene end by 9 bases; junction bases not matched to a gene: 9. DNA of the CDR3: TGTGCCAGCACCATTGGGGGGAGGGCTGAGCAGTTCTTC. Translating gives CASTIGGRAEQFF.

Many counts were recorded for this clonotype. The chain carries TRBV27 and TRBJ2-7, with D possibly matching TRBD1 (6 bases). Germline V lookup: CDR1 MNHEY, CDR2 SMNVEV (reference sequence). Trimming removed 4 bases at V and 6 bases at J, with 10 bases between. The CDR3 length is 12 residues. The CDR3 is CASSSQGPEQYF. The CDR3 DNA sequence: TGTGCCAGCAGTTCACAGGGACCCGAGCAGTACTTC.

This clonotype has ten or more counts. The rearrangement joins TRBV20-1 to TRBJ1-1, with 7 bases that match TRBD1. CDR3 length equals 14 residues. Unmatched junction bases numbered 9, after V lost 7 bases and J lost 1 base. In germline, CDR1 is DFQATT, CDR2 SNEGSKA (reference sequence). CDR3 residues: CSVPLTGANTEAFF. CDR3 sequence (DNA): TGCAGTGTACCCTTAACAGGGGCGAACACTGAAGCTTTCTTT.

This clonotype came up many times. The V call is TRBV29-1, the J call TRBJ1-4; D unclear. The V end lost 2 bases, the J end lost 10 bases, and 26 bases lay between the germline ends. This CDR3 has 17 amino acids. Germline CDR1 reads SQVTM; CDR2 reads ANQGSEA. CDR3 sequence (DNA): TGCAGCGTTGAAAGATCATCCCCAGTCCCGGGTCGCGTAAAACTGTTTTTT. Protein: CSVERSSPVPGRVKLFF.

The sample holds many counts of this clonotype. The chain is built from TRBV28 and TRBJ1-1, with D possibly being TRBD1 (6 bases). Germline V lookup: CDR1 MDHEN, CDR2 SYDVKM. The CDR3 runs 16 residues. Trimming cost V 6 bases and J 0 bases, with 17 bases left between them. DNA for the CDR3: TGTGCCAGCAGGGATCCAAGGAGGGGGATGAACACTGAAGCTTTCTTT. Translation: CASRDPRRGMNTEAFF.

This clonotype was counted only a few times. V usage is TRBV7-2 and J usage is TRBJ2-5; 7 bases are a match to TRBD1. Per germline, CDR1 SGHTA and CDR2 FQGNSA. V lost 3 bases to trimming and J lost 3 bases; unmatched junction nucleotides: 4. The CDR3 covers 14 residues. CDR3 sequence: CASSLWGQKETQYF. Written as DNA, the CDR3 is TGTGCCAGCAGCTTGTGGGGACAGAAAGAGACCCAGTACTTC.

This clonotype occurred many times. The chain joins TRBV5-1 to TRBJ2-1; the D call may be TRBD1 or TRBD2 (5 bases each). The CDR3 contains 14 residues. Germline values: CDR1 SGHRS, CDR2 YFSETQ. V was cut by 1 base and J by 6 bases, with 11 bases left in between. CDR3 sequence: CASSLYPGPNEQFF. CDR3 DNA: TGCGCCAGCAGCTTGTATCCGGGGCCCAATGAGCAGTTCTTC.

The table lists this clonotype with a few counts. The CDR3 protein is CASSQESIAGGPNDTQYF. CDR3 in DNA: TGTGCCAGCAGCCAAGAAAGTATAGCGGGAGGGCCCAACGATACGCAGTATTTT. The genes are TRBV14 and TRBJ2-3; 11 positions agree with TRBD2. The CDR3 runs to 18 residues. Looked up from germline, CDR1 is SGHDN and CDR2 is FVKESK. V lost 0 bases, J lost 6 bases, and 11 bases stayed unmatched.

This clonotype was counted ten times or more. This chain connects TRBV4-3 to TRBJ2-1, with unresolved D. The CDR3 runs 14 residues. Germline-derived CDR1 and CDR2 are LGHNA and YSLEER. V was shortened by 0 bases and J by 4 bases, with 7 bases between the two germline ends. This CDR3 is CASSQDRGYNEQFF. For the CDR3, the DNA is TGCGCCAGCAGCCAAGATCGTGGGTACAATGAGCAGTTCTTC.

This clonotype was counted many times. V is TRBV12-3 or TRBV12-4 and J is TRBJ2-4, with TRBD2 matching 12 bases. The CDR3 extends over 13 amino acids. Trimming at V came to 6 bases and at J to 8 bases, leaving 2 bases not matched to a gene. In nucleotides, the CDR3 is TGTGCCAGCAGCCGACTAGCGGGGGACATTCAGTACTTC. Protein: CASSRLAGDIQYF.

This rearrangement joins TRBV4-3 to TRBJ2-1; D remains unclear. The V and J ends lost 2 bases and 0 bases respectively, with 8 bases between them. In germline, CDR1 is LGHNA, CDR2 YSLEER. The CDR3 loop spans 15 amino acids. DNA for the CDR3: TGCGCCAGCAGCCAACATACGGGCTCCTACAATGAGCAGTTCTTC. Translating it yields CASSQHTGSYNEQFF.

This clonotype showed up many times. The chain is built from TRBV20-1 and TRBJ2-1, with D possibly TRBD1 on 5 matching bases. Between the trimmed V and J ends, which lost 0 bases and 7 bases, there was a span of 16 bases. The germline V gene encodes CDR1 DFQATT and CDR2 SNEGSKA (reference sequence). The CDR3 loop spans 15 amino acids. The CDR3 reads CSARDGWGRDNEQFF. CDR3 sequence (DNA): TGCAGTGCTAGAGATGGTTGGGGCAGGGATAATGAGCAGTTCTTC.

As concerns this clonotype: A read error may explain this, as a much larger clone is one base away. The chain carries TRBV12-3 or TRBV12-4 and TRBJ1-2; D unresolved. V lost 3 bases, J lost 6 bases, and 8 bases lay in between. This CDR3 has 12 amino acids. CDR3 amino acids: CASSFYGNGYTF. CDR3 bases: TGTGCCAGCAGTTTCTATGGGAATGGCTACACCTTC.

This clonotype has only a few counts. J is TRBJ2-1 and V is TRBV20-1, with 7 bases fitting TRBD2. The CDR3 is 15 amino acids. CDR1 is DFQATT, CDR2 SNEGSKA, per germline (reference sequence). The J segment lost 2 bases and the V segment lost 4 bases, leaving 8 bases of the junction unmatched. Here the CDR3 reads CSAIEAGTAYNEQFF. DNA for the CDR3: TGCAGTGCTATTGAAGCGGGGACCGCCTACAATGAGCAGTTCTTC.

This clonotype has at least ten counts. This chain links TRBV15 with TRBJ1-1; no reliable D call. V dropped 0 bases and J dropped 10 bases, with 12 bases sitting between them. CDR1 is LNHNV and CDR2 is YYDKDF in the germline V gene (reference sequence). CDR3 length: 13 amino acids. The CDR3 here is CATSRDVLLGAFF. In nucleotides, the CDR3 is TGTGCCACCAGCAGAGATGTGCTTCTTGGAGCTTTCTTT.

In its sample, this clonotype was seen many times. The chain combines TRBV12-3 or TRBV12-4 with TRBJ2-1; 11 bases match TRBD2. The length of the CDR3 is 15 residues. V dropped 3 bases and J dropped 9; count of bases not matched to a gene: 7. The CDR3 coding sequence is TGTGCCAGCAGTTTCATATTAGCGGGAGGGGTTGAGCAGTTCTTC. Amino acids: CASSFILAGGVEQFF.

This clonotype was counted at least ten times. The chain joins TRBV20-1 to TRBJ2-3; TRBD2 is a possible D gene (6 bases). The CDR3 covers 12 residues. Germline lookup yields CDR1 DFQATT and CDR2 SNEGSKA (reference sequence). The V and J ends lost 6 bases and 10 bases respectively, with 17 bases between them. CDR3 coding DNA: TGCAGTGCCCTAGAAAGGAGGGTGGCGCAGTATTTT. It yields the protein CSALERRVAQYF.

This clonotype was observed at least ten times. The rearrangement uses TRBV4-3 and TRBJ2-1, with D perhaps matching TRBD1 or TRBD2 (6 bases each). Germline CDR1 and CDR2: LGHNA and YSLEER. Between the trimmed V and J ends, which lost 0 bases and 7 bases, there was a span of 19 bases. The CDR3 covers 17 residues. The DNA for the CDR3 is TGCGCCAGCAGCCAAGATGGATGGGGGGCCCAGGGGAATGAGCAGTTCTTC. It yields the protein CASSQDGWGAQGNEQFF.

This clonotype was detected ten times or more. The chain links TRBV24-1 to TRBJ2-3; 7 bases map to TRBD1. Germline V gene data show CDR1 as KGHDR and CDR2 as SFDVKD. The CDR3 has 15 amino acids. Unmatched junction bases numbered 10, after V lost 6 bases and J lost 5 bases. CDR3 bases: TGTGCCACCAGTTCTTCCGGGACAGAAGGAGATACGCAGTATTTT. This codes for CATSSSGTEGDTQYF.

This clonotype showed up many times. The chain links TRBV7-2 to TRBJ2-7, with D possibly TRBD1 on 6 matching bases. V was shortened by 1 base and J by 2 bases, with 9 bases between the two germline ends. Germline V gives CDR1 SGHTA, CDR2 FQGNSA. This CDR3 region has 14 residues. CDR3 amino acids: CASSLGDKPYEQYF. The CDR3 DNA is TGTGCCAGCAGCTTAGGGGACAAGCCCTACGAGCAGTACTTC.

There are many counts of this clonotype. The V call is TRBV14, the J call TRBJ1-2, with D hard to call. The germline V gene encodes CDR1 SGHDN and CDR2 FVKESK. The length of the CDR3 is 9 residues. In DNA form, the CDR3 reads TGTGCGGACGACGATGGCTACACCTTC. It is translated as CADDDGYTF.

The rearrangement uses TRBV11-2 and TRBJ2-5; the D is unclear. Per the germline V gene, CDR1 is SGHAT and CDR2 is FQNNGV. The CDR3 consists of 13 residues. Trimming removed 2 bases from V and 5 bases from J, with 9 bases in between. CDR3 sequence (DNA): TGTGCCAGCAGCTTAACCTTGGGGGAGACCCAGTACTTC. The encoded protein is CASSLTLGETQYF. Full variable domain (rest looked up from reference TRBV11-2 and TRBJ2-5): EAGVAQSPRYKIIEKRQSVAFWCNPISGHATLYWYQQILGQGPKLLIQFQNNGVVDDSQLPKDRFSAERLKGVDSTLKIQPAKLEDSAVYLCASSLTLGETQYFGPGTRLLVL.

This clonotype was picked up many times. The chain uses TRBV12-3 or TRBV12-4 and TRBJ2-1; perhaps D is TRBD1 or TRBD2 (6 bases each). Trimming removed 5 bases at V and 8 bases at J, with 22 bases between. The CDR3 contains 16 residues. The CDR3 nucleotides read TGTGCCAGCAGTCCCCGGGGGCCCCCACGTCTCGATGAGCAGTTCTTC. It codes for CASSPRGPPRLDEQFF.

The chain recombines TRBV28 with TRBJ2-1; 8 bases are a match to TRBD2. Germline V gene data show CDR1 as MDHEN and CDR2 as SYDVKM. Germline trimming cut 7 bases from V and 4 bases from J; bases unmatched to any gene: 6. The CDR3 totals 14 residues. The CDR3 reads CASTLERGYNEQFF. The CDR3 DNA is TGTGCCAGCACCCTGGAGCGGGGGTACAATGAGCAGTTCTTC.